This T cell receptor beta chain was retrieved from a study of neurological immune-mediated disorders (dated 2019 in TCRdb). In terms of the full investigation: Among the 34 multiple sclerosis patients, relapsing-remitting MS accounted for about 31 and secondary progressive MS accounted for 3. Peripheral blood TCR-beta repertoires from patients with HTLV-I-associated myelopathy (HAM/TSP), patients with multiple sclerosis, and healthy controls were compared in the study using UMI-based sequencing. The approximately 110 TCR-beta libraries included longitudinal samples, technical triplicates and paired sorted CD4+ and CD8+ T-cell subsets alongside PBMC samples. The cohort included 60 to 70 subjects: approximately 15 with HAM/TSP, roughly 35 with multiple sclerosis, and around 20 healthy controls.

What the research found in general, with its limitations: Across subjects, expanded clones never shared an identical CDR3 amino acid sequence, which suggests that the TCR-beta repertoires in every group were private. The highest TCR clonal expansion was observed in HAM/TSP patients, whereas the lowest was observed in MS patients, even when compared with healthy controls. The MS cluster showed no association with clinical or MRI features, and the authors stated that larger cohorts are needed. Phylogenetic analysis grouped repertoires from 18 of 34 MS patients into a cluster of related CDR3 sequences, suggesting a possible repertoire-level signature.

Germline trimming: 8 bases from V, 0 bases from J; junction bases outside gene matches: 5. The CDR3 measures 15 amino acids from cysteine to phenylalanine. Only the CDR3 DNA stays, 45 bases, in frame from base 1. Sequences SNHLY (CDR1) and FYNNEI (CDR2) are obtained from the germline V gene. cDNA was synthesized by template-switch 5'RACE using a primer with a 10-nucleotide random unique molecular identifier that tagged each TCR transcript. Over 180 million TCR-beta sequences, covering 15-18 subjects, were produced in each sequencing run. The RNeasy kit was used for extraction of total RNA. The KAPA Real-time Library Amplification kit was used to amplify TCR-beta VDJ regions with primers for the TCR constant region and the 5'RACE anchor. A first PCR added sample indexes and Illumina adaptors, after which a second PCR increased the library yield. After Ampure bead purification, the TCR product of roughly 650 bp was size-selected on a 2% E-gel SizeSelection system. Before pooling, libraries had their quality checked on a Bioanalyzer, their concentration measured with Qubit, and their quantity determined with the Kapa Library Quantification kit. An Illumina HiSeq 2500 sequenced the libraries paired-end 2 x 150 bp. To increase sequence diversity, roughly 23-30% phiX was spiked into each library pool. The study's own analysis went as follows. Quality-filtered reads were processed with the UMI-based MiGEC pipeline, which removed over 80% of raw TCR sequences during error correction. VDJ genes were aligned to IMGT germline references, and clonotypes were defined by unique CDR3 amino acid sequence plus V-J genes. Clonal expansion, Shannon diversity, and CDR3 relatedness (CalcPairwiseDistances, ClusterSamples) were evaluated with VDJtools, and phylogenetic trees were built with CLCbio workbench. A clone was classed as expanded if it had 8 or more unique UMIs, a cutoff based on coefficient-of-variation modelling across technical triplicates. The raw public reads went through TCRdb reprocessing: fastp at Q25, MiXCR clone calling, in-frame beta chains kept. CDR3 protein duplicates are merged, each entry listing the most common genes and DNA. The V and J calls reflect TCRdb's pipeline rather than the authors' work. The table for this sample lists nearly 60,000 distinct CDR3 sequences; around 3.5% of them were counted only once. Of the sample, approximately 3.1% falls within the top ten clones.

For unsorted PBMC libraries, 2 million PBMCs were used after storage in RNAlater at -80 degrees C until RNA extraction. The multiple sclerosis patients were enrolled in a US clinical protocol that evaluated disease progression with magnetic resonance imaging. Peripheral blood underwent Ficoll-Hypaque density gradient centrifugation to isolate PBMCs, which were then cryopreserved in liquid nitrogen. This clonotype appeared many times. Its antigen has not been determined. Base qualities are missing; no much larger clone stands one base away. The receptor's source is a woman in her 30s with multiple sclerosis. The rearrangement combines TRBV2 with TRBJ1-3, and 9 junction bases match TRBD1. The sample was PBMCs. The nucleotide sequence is TGTGCCAGCGAGGACAGGGGAACCTCTGGAAACACCATATATTTT. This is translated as CASEDRGTSGNTIYF.